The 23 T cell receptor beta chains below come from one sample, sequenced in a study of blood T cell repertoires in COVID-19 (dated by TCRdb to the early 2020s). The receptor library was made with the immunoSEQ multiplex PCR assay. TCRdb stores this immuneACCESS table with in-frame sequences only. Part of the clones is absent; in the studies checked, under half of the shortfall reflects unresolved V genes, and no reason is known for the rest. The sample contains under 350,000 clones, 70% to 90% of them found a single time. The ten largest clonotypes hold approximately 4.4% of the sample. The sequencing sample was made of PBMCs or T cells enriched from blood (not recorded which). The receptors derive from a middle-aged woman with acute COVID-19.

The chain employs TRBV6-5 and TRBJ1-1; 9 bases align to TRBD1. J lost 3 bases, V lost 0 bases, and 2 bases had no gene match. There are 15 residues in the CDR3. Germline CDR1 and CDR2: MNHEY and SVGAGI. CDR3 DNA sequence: TGTGCCAGCAGTTACTCAAGGGACAGGGACACTGAAGCTTTCTTT. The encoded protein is CASSYSRDRDTEAFF.

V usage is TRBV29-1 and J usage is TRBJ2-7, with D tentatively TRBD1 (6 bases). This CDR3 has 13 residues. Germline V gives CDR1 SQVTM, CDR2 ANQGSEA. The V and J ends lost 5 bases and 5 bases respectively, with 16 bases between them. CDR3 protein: CSVKSVGGNEQYF. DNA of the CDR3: TGCAGCGTTAAGTCTGTAGGGGGTAACGAGCAGTACTTC.

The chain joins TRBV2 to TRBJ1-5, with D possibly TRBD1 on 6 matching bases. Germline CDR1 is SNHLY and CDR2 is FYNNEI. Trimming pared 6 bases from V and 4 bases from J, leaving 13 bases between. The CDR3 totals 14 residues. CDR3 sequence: CASRDGGLNQPQHF. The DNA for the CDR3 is TGTGCCAGCAGGGACGGGGGGCTGAATCAGCCCCAGCATTTT.

The CDR3 loop is CATVQGEGEAFF. The CDR3 region has the DNA TGTGCCACCGTACAGGGGGAGGGTGAAGCTTTCTTT. The chain joins TRBV25-1 to TRBJ1-1; 8 nucleotides agree with TRBD1. Germline V gives CDR1 MGHDK, CDR2 SYGVNS. The CDR3 is made up of 12 amino acids. J was trimmed by 7 bases and V by 10 bases; bases with no gene match: 8.

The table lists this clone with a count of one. The DNA of the CDR3 is TGTGCCATCAGTGGCCATACCGGGACTAGCGGATACTCCTACGAGCAGTACTTC. The encoded protein is CAISGHTGTSGYSYEQYF. The rearrangement uses TRBV10-3 and TRBJ2-7; 11 bases match TRBD2. The CDR3 is made up of 18 amino acids. Germline values: CDR1 ENHRY, CDR2 SYGVKD. V shed 4 bases, J shed 0 bases, and the junction held 11 bases outside the gene matches.

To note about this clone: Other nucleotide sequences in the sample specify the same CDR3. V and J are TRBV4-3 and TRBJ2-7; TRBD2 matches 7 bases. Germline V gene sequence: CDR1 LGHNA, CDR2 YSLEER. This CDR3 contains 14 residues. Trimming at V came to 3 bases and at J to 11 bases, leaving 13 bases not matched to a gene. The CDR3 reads CASSQSGGPGRKYF. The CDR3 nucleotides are TGCGCCAGCAGCCAGTCGGGAGGTCCGGGGCGCAAGTACTTC.

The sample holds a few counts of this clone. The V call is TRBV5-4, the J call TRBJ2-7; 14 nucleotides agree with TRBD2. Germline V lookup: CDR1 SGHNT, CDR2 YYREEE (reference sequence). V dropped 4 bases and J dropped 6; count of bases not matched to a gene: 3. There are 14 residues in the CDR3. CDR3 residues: CASSGGLAGAEQYF. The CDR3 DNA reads TGTGCCAGCAGCGGGGGACTAGCGGGAGCCGAGCAGTACTTC.

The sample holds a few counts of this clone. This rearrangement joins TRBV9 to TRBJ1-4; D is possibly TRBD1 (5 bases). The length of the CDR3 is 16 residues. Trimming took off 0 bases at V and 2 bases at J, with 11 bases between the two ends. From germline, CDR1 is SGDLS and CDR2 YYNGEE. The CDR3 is CASSVAAGMTNEKLFF. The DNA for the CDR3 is TGTGCCAGCAGCGTAGCGGCAGGGATGACTAATGAAAAACTGTTTTTT.

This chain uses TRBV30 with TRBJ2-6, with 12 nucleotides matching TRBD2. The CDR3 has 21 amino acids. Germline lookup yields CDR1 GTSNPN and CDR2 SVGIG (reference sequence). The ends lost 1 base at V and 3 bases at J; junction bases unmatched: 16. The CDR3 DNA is TGTGCCTGGAGTGAGGCAGGGGGCCACGGACTAGCGGGGTTTGGGGCCAACGTCCTGACTTTC. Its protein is CAWSEAGGHGLAGFGANVLTF.

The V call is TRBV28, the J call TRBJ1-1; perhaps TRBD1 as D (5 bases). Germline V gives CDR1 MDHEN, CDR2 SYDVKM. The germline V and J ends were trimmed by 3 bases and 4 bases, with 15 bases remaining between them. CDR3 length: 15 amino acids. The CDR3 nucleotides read TGTGCCAGCAGTTTGGCAGGGCCGGGGGGCACTGAAGCTTTCTTT. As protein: CASSLAGPGGTEAFF.

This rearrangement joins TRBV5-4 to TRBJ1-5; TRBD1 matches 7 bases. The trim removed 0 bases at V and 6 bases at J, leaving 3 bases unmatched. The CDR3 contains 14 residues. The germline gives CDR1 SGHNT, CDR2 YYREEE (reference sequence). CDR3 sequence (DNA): TGTGCCAGCAGCTTGGACAGGGGAAGTCAGCCCCAGCATTTT. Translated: CASSLDRGSQPQHF.

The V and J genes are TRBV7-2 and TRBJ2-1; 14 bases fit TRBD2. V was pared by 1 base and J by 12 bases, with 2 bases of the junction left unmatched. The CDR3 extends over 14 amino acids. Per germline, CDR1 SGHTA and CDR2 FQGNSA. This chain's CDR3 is CASSLVGTSGGQFF. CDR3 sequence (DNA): TGTGCCAGCAGCTTAGTTGGGACTAGCGGGGGGCAGTTCTTC.

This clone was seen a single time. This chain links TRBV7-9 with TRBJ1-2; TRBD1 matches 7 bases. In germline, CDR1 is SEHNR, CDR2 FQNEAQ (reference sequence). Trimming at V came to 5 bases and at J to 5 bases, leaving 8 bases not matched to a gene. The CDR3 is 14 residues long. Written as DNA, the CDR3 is TGTGCCAGCAGCAAGAACAGGGGCGAATATGGCTACACCTTC. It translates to CASSKNRGEYGYTF.

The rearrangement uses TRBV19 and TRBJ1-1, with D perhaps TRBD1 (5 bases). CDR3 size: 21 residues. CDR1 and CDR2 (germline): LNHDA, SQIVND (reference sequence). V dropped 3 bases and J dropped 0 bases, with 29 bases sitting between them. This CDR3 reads CASSIIIFDRIHPNMNTEAFF. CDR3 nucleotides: TGTGCCAGTAGTATTATTATTTTTGACAGAATCCACCCAAACATGAACACTGAAGCTTTCTTT.

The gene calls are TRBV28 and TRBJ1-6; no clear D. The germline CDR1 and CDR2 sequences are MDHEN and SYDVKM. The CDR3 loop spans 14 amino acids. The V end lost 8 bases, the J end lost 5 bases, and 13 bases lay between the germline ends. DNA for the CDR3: TGTGCCAGCCGAAAACACAGAGATAATTCACCCCTCCACTTT. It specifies CASRKHRDNSPLHF. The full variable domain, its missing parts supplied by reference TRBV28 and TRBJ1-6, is DVKVTQSSRYLVKRTGEKVFLECVQDMDHENMFWYRQDPGLGLRLIYFSYDVKMKEKGDIPEGYSVSREKKERFSLILESASTNQTSMYLCASRKHRDNSPLHFGNGTRLTVT.

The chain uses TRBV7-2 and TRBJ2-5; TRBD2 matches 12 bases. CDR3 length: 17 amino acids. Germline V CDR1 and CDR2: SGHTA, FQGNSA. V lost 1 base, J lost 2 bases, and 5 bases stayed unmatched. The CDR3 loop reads CASSLGVTSGRQETQYF. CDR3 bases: TGTGCCAGCAGCTTAGGTGTCACTAGCGGGAGGCAAGAGACCCAGTACTTC.

The chain's CDR3 is CASRYLLTGELFF. CDR3 nucleotides: TGTGCCAGTAGGTATCTGCTAACCGGGGAGCTGTTTTTT. The chain links TRBV19 to TRBJ2-2; the D is unclear. Germline CDR1 is LNHDA and CDR2 is SQIVND (reference sequence). V lost 6 bases and J lost 5, with 10 bases in between. The CDR3 runs to 13 residues.

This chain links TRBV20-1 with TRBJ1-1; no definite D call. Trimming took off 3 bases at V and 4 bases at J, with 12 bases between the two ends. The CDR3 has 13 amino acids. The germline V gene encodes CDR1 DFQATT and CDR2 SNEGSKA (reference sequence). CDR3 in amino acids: CSASGNYGTEAFF. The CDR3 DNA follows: TGCAGTGCTAGTGGCAATTACGGCACTGAAGCTTTCTTT.

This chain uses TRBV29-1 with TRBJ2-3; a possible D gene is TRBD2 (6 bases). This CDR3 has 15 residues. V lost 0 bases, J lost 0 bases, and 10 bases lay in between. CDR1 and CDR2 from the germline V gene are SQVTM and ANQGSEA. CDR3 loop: CSVEDRGVSTDTQYF. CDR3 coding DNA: TGCAGCGTTGAAGATCGCGGGGTCAGCACAGATACGCAGTATTTT.

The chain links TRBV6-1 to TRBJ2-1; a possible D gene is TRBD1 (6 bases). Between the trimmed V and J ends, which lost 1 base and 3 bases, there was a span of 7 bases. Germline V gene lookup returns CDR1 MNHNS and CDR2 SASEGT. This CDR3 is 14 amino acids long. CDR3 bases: TGTGCCAGCAGTGAAGTAGGGGGCTACAATGAGCAGTTCTTC. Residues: CASSEVGGYNEQFF.

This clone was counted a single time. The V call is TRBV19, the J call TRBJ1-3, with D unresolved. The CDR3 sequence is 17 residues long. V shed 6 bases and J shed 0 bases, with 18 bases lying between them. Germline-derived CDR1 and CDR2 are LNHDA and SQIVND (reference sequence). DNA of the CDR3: TGTGCCAGTAGCCCGGGGAGGGTCGAAATCTCTGGAAACACCATATATTTT. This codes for CASSPGRVEISGNTIYF.

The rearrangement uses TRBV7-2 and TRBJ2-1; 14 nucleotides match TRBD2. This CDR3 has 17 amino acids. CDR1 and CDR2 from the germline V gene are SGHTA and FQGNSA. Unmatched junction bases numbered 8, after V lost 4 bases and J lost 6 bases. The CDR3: CASSSRRGLAGVNEQFF. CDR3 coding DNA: TGTGCCAGCAGCTCGCGAAGGGGACTAGCGGGAGTCAATGAGCAGTTCTTC.

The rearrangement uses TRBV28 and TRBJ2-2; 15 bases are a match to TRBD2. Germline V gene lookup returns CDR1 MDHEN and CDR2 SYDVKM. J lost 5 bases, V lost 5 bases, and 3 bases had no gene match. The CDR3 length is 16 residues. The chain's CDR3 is CASSPGLAGGTGELFF. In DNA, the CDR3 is TGTGCCAGCAGTCCGGGACTAGCGGGAGGAACCGGGGAGCTGTTTTTT.